Sequencing of this T cell receptor beta chain was carried out in a study of shared clonotypes between healthy human individuals. Germline V gene sequence: CDR1 ENHRY, CDR2 SYGVKD. The CDR3 spans 14 residues. V lost 3 bases to trimming and J lost 3 bases, with 12 bases between them. TCRdb's table, derived via immunoSEQ multiplex PCR, lists solely in-frame clones and lacks some. The data show fewer than 1.8 million clones, with roughly 98.5% seen just once and about 0.35% held by the top ten. The clonotype originates from a man between 25 and 39 years old in good health. The chain links TRBV10-3 to TRBJ2-7, with D uncertain. The sample comprised naive CD4+ T cells sorted from blood. This sample's subset: CD45RA+ positively selected. This CDR3 reads CAISEIHNNYEQYF. In nucleotides, the CDR3 is TGTGCCATCAGTGAAATACACAACAACTACGAGCAGTACTTC.